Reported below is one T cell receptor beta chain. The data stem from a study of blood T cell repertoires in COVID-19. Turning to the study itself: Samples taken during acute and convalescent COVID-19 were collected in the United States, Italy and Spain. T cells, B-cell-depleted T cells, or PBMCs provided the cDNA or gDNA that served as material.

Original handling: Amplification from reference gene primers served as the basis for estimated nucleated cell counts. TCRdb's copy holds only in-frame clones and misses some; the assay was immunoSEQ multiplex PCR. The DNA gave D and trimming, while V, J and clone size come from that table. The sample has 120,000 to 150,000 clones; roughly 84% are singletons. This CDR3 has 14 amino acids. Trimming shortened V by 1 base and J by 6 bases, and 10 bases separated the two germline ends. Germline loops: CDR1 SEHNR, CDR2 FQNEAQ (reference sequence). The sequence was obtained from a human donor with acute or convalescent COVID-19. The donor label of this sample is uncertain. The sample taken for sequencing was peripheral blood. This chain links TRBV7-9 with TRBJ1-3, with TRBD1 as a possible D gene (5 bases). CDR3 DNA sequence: TGTGCCAGCAGCTTAGGCAGGGAGGCAAACACCATATATTTT. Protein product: CASSLGREANTIYF.